This T cell receptor beta chain was sequenced in a study of PD-1 blockade in classical Hodgkin lymphoma. Study observations and caveats: Patients who initiated nivolumab within 1 year of ASCT were excluded.

Measured with immunoSEQ multiplex PCR; TCRdb has only the in-frame clones, and not every one. The table includes about 31,000 clones, roughly 87% detected once. Germline values: CDR1 SGHDN, CDR2 FVKESK. The junction had 11 bases not matched to a gene; V was cut back by 8 bases and J by 8 bases. The CDR3 sequence is 13 residues long. Each and every patient relapsed after autologous stem cell transplantation, and patients got differing brentuximab vedotin exposure. CD4+ T cells were purified from thawed PBMCs by magnetic negative selection. Complete response, partial response or progressive disease was recorded as best response. A word on this clone: Antigen unknown.

The material was CD4+ T cells from blood, obtained at baseline. The genes are TRBV14 and TRBJ1-2; 7 positions match TRBD1. This TCR was recovered from a human donor with classical Hodgkin lymphoma. Here the CDR3 DNA reads TGTGCCAGCGGAGACAGGGATCGGTTAGGCTACACCTTC. Amino acids: CASGDRDRLGYTF.